These 19 T cell receptor beta chains were sequenced from one sample in a study of blood T cell repertoires in COVID-19. Libraries were prepared by immunoSEQ multiplex PCR; TCRdb keeps only in-frame clonotypes and omits some of them. In the table there are about 250,000 clones, approximately 83% of which are singletons. The sequencing input was peripheral blood. Receptors were obtained from a man aged 80 or over with acute or convalescent COVID-19.

V gene TRBV19 combines with J gene TRBJ2-1, with D possibly TRBD2 on 5 matching bases. Trimming took 3 bases from V and 10 from J, leaving 19 bases between them. The CDR3 spans 15 residues. CDR1 is LNHDA and CDR2 is SQIVND in the germline V gene (reference sequence). The CDR3 DNA follows: TGTGCCAGTAGTATCACAACTAGGAAGTCCCGGGAGCAGTTCTTC. Translating gives CASSITTRKSREQFF.

J is TRBJ2-1 and V is TRBV7-9, with TRBD2 matching 13 bases. The ends lost 2 bases at V and 1 base at J; junction bases unmatched: 5. Germline CDR1 and CDR2: SEHNR and FQNEAQ (reference sequence). CDR3 length: 18 amino acids. In DNA form, the CDR3 reads TGTGCCAGCAGCTTAAGGACTAGCGGGAGCGGATCCTACAATGAGCAGTTCTTC. This sequence encodes CASSLRTSGSGSYNEQFF.

The chain uses TRBV29-1 and TRBJ1-1; 8 positions match TRBD1. V shed 5 bases and J 6 bases; nucleotides not matched to a gene: 8. CDR1 is SQVTM, CDR2 ANQGSEA, per germline. This CDR3 has 13 residues. In DNA form, the CDR3 reads TGCAGCGTTTCAGGGGGCGTCGGCTCTGAAGCTTTCTTT. This translates into CSVSGGVGSEAFF.

The DNA for the CDR3 is TGTGCCAGCAGTGAAATGTCCCAGGGGGGATCACCCCTCCACTTT. This codes for CASSEMSQGGSPLHF. The rearrangement joins TRBV6-1 to TRBJ1-6; 7 bases map to TRBD1. Germline V CDR1 and CDR2: MNHNS, SASEGT. The CDR3 runs to 15 residues. V was clipped by 2 bases and J by 10 bases; unmatched bases: 8.

The chain joins TRBV9 to TRBJ2-5; D is possibly TRBD1 (7 bases). Trimming removed 3 bases at V and 0 bases at J, with 9 bases between. Germline CDR1 reads SGDLS; CDR2 reads YYNGEE. The CDR3 sequence is 14 residues long. In DNA form, the CDR3 reads TGTGCCAGCAGCGGCGGGACAGACCAAGAGACCCAGTACTTC. It encodes CASSGGTDQETQYF.

J is TRBJ1-6 and V is TRBV27, with 10 nucleotides matching TRBD1. Germline V gene sequence: CDR1 MNHEY, CDR2 SMNVEV (reference sequence). The trim removed 3 bases at V and 5 bases at J, leaving 1 base unmatched. The CDR3 covers 15 residues. CDR3 sequence: CASSFGQGDNSPLHF. CDR3 DNA: TGTGCCAGCAGTTTCGGACAGGGGGATAATTCACCCCTCCACTTT.

The rearrangement links TRBV5-4 to TRBJ2-1, with TRBD2 matching 8 bases. The CDR3 extends over 14 amino acids. The V gene end was trimmed by 6 bases and the J gene end by 2 bases; junction bases not matched to a gene: 4. Germline V gives CDR1 SGHNT, CDR2 YYREEE (reference sequence). The CDR3 reads CASTSGGAYNEQFF. CDR3 nucleotides: TGTGCCAGCACCTCGGGGGGGGCCTACAATGAGCAGTTCTTC.

The V and J genes are TRBV24-1 and TRBJ2-7; 7 bases fit TRBD1. There are 15 residues in the CDR3. V gave up 3 bases and J gave up 1 base; unmatched junction bases: 5. The V gene's germline CDR1 is KGHDR and CDR2 SFDVKD. The CDR3 region has the DNA TGTGCCACCAGTGATGCCCGGGGACAGTCCTACGAGCAGTACTTC. Protein product: CATSDARGQSYEQYF.

V gene TRBV18 combines with J gene TRBJ2-1; weak D call: TRBD2 (5 bases). Germline CDR1 KGHSH, CDR2 LQKENI. There are 11 residues in the CDR3. V was pared by 3 bases and J by 12 bases, with 9 bases between. CDR3 protein: CASSPGEAQFF. The CDR3 coding sequence is TGTGCCAGCTCACCGGGAGAGGCGCAGTTCTTC.

This chain connects TRBV24-1 to TRBJ2-6; tentatively, D is TRBD1 (5 bases). CDR3 length: 16 amino acids. Deletions cut 4 bases from V and 2 bases from J, with 11 bases between. Germline-derived CDR1 and CDR2 are KGHDR and SFDVKD. For the CDR3, the DNA is TGTGCCACCAGTGACCCCAGGGCGCCTGGGGCCAACGTCCTGACTTTC. The encoded protein is CATSDPRAPGANVLTF.

This clone occurred once. The chain's CDR3 is CASSPRDREGTQYF. Written as DNA, the CDR3 is TGTGCCAGCTCACCCCGGGACAGGGAAGGGACCCAGTACTTC. This chain connects TRBV18 to TRBJ2-5; TRBD1 aligns across 9 bases. This CDR3 region has 14 residues. J gave up 7 bases and V 3 bases, and 6 bases lay outside the gene matches. Germline assignment: CDR1 KGHSH and CDR2 LQKENI. The whole variable domain, remainder taken from reference TRBV18 and TRBJ2-5, is NAGVMQNPRHLVRRRGQEARLRCSPMKGHSHVYWYRQLPEEGLKFMVYLQKENIIDESGMPKERFSAEFPKEGPSILRIQQVVRGDSAAYFCASSPRDREGTQYFGPGTRLLVL.

The DNA of the CDR3 is TGTGCCAGCAGCTTTGACACGGGGAGTAGCAATCAGCCCCAGCATTTT. The encoded protein is CASSFDTGSSNQPQHF. The chain recombines TRBV2 with TRBJ1-5; D is unresolved. The CDR3 consists of 16 residues. V lost 6 bases and J 0 bases, leaving 15 bases between the germline ends. Looked up from germline, CDR1 is SNHLY and CDR2 is FYNNEI. The variable domain in full, completed from reference TRBV2 and TRBJ1-5, reads EPEVTQTPSHQVTQMGQEVILRCVPISNHLYFYWYRQILGQKVEFLVSFYNNEISEKSEIFDDQFSVERPDGSNFTLKIRSTKLEDSAMYFCASSFDTGSSNQPQHFGDGTRLSIL.

This chain connects TRBV6-5 to TRBJ2-3; weak D call: TRBD1 (5 bases). The CDR3 runs 15 residues. Trimming shortened V by 5 bases and J by 2 bases, and 14 bases separated the two germline ends. Germline V CDR1 and CDR2: MNHEY, SVGAGI. The CDR3 loop is CASSIQQVHTDTQYF. CDR3 DNA sequence: TGTGCCAGCAGTATCCAACAGGTCCACACAGATACGCAGTATTTT.

This rearrangement joins TRBV9 to TRBJ1-2; D is unresolved. CDR3 length equals 15 residues. Trimming removed 0 bases from V and 2 bases from J, with 11 bases in between. The V gene's germline CDR1 is SGDLS and CDR2 YYNGEE. CDR3 nucleotide sequence: TGTGCCAGCAGCGTAGCATTTTCCCAAAACTATGGCTACACCTTC. It codes for CASSVAFSQNYGYTF.

The gene calls are TRBV6-1 and TRBJ1-5; D remains ambiguous. V was trimmed by 2 bases and J by 6 bases, leaving 5 bases between them. The CDR3 is 12 amino acids. Germline V CDR1 and CDR2: MNHNS, SASEGT. CDR3 nucleotide sequence: TGTGCCAGCAGTGAACGCGTTCAGCCCCAGCATTTT. This codes for CASSERVQPQHF.

This clone was detected only once. The chain is built from TRBV7-9 and TRBJ2-6; D possibly corresponds to TRBD1 (5 bases). The ends were cut back, 11 bases at V and 0 bases at J, with 17 bases in the middle. From germline, CDR1 is SEHNR and CDR2 FQNEAQ (reference sequence). The CDR3 covers 16 residues. In DNA, the CDR3 is TGTGCCTGCGTAGGGGTCCCTAGCTCTGGGGCCAACGTCCTGACTTTC. Encoded protein: CACVGVPSSGANVLTF.

The chain recombines TRBV6-5 with TRBJ1-6; D remains ambiguous. Deletions cut 7 bases from V and 7 bases from J, with 17 bases between. Germline lookup yields CDR1 MNHEY and CDR2 SVGAGI. This CDR3 spans 15 amino acids. CDR3 DNA: TGTGCCAGCACCCTTTCCGACGGGGAGAATTCACCCCTCCACTTT. Its protein product is CASTLSDGENSPLHF.

This chain uses TRBV7-2 with TRBJ1-2; D remains unclear. Germline V CDR1 and CDR2: SGHTA, FQGNSA. The V gene lost 2 bases and the J gene lost 1 base, with 11 bases spanning the gap. The CDR3 is 15 residues long. The CDR3 DNA reads as TGTGCCAGCAGCTTACAACCCAGGCTTAACTATGGCTACACCTTC. Amino acids: CASSLQPRLNYGYTF.

In DNA form, the CDR3 reads TGTGCCAGCAGTTTTACGGCTGACAGGTTCAATTCACCCCTCCACTTT. It codes for CASSFTADRFNSPLHF. The V call is TRBV28, the J call TRBJ1-6, with a tentative D call TRBD1 (6 bases). Trimming removed 3 bases from V and 7 bases from J, with 16 bases in between. CDR1 MDHEN and CDR2 SYDVKM come from the germline V gene. The CDR3 extends over 16 amino acids. The full variable domain, its missing parts supplied by reference TRBV28 and TRBJ1-6, is DVKVTQSSRYLVKRTGEKVFLECVQDMDHENMFWYRQDPGLGLRLIYFSYDVKMKEKGDIPEGYSVSREKKERFSLILESASTNQTSMYLCASSFTADRFNSPLHFGNGTRLTVT.